The next 11 T cell receptor beta chains were all read from a single sample in a study of molecular identifiers for immune sequencing clone quantification. TCRdb ran MiXCR on the PCR reads and lists one entry per CDR3 protein. The sample holds over 100,000 distinct CDR3 sequences, under 40% seen once. The material sequenced was naive CD8+ T cells from blood, with Jurkat cell RNA spiked in. The sample's subset: FACS-sorted CD8+CD4-CCR7+CD45RA+ naive T cells. The receptors stem from a human donor in good health. Some libraries in this study had Jurkat cell RNA spiked in.

The rearrangement uses TRBV5-6 and TRBJ2-7, with D perhaps being TRBD1 or TRBD2 (5 bases each). Germline V gene lookup returns CDR1 SGHDT and CDR2 YYEEEE. Trimming left V 4 bases short and J 2 bases short, with 10 bases between. This CDR3 comprises 13 residues. CDR3 residues: CASSAPGPYEQYF. The CDR3 DNA is TGTGCCAGCAGCGCACCGGGACCCTACGAGCAGTACTTC.

This clonotype was counted ten times or more. The genes are TRBV6-2 or TRBV6-3 and TRBJ2-6; D uncertain. Trimming took 2 bases from V and 1 from J, leaving 6 bases between them. Germline values: CDR1 MNHEY, CDR2 SVGEGT. There are 15 residues in the CDR3. The CDR3 bases are TGTGCCAGCAGTTACAAAGTTTCTGGGGCCAACGTCCTGACTTTC. Translated: CASSYKVSGANVLTF.

V gene TRBV28 combines with J gene TRBJ1-1; 8 bases are shared with TRBD1. This CDR3 has 16 amino acids. CDR1 is MDHEN and CDR2 is SYDVKM in the germline V gene. V trimming: 4 bases; J trimming: 0 bases; junction bases outside the gene matches: 7. CDR3 coding DNA: TGTGCCAGCAGTTCGGGACAGGCGGGCATGAACACTGAAGCTTTCTTT. Residues: CASSSGQAGMNTEAFF. The full variable domain, completed using reference TRBV28 and TRBJ1-1, is DVKVTQSSRYLVKRTGEKVFLECVQDMDHENMFWYRQDPGLGLRLIYFSYDVKMKEKGDIPEGYSVSREKKERFSLILESASTNQTSMYLCASSSGQAGMNTEAFFGQGTRLTVV.

As regards this clonotype: A clone one base away is much larger, so this may be a read error. The chain uses TRBV13 and TRBJ1-1; TRBD1 is a possible D gene (6 bases). Trimming stripped 6 bases from V and 3 bases from J, with 11 bases between. The CDR3 is made up of 13 amino acids. Germline CDR1 reads PRHDT; CDR2 reads FYEKMQ (reference sequence). CDR3 nucleotides: TGTGCCAGCAGTCAGGGGACCTACACTGAAGCTTTCTTT. Protein: CASSQGTYTEAFF. The whole variable domain, filled in from reference TRBV13 and TRBJ1-1, reads AAGVIQSPRHLIKEKRETATLKCYPIPRHDTVYWYQQGPGQDPQFLISFYEKMQSDKGSIPDRFSAQQFSDYHSELNMSSLELGDSALYFCASSQGTYTEAFFGQGTRLTVV.

This clonotype appeared a few times. This chain links TRBV5-1 with TRBJ2-3; 8 nucleotides match TRBD1. The length of the CDR3 is 16 residues. V shed 4 bases and J 0 bases; nucleotides not matched to a gene: 7. Germline V gene data show CDR1 as SGHRS and CDR2 as YFSETQ. CDR3 DNA sequence: TGCGCCAGCAGCAAAGCCAGGGGGCGCAGCACAGATACGCAGTATTTT. Translated: CASSKARGRSTDTQYF.

This clonotype showed up just a few times. The chain couples TRBV19 to TRBJ2-1; D is undetermined. The CDR3 is 15 amino acids. The V gene's germline CDR1 is LNHDA and CDR2 SQIVND (reference sequence). Deletions cut 4 bases from V and 2 bases from J, with 12 bases between. CDR3 sequence reads: CASSSGLSPYNEQFF. CDR3 coding DNA: TGTGCCAGTAGTAGTGGTCTCAGTCCCTACAATGAGCAGTTCTTC.

Notes on this clonotype: Since a much larger clone is just one base distant, this may be a read error. The chain carries TRBV28 and TRBJ2-7; TRBD2 might be the D (5 bases). The CDR3 has 13 amino acids. Germline V gives CDR1 MDHEN, CDR2 SYDVKM. The DNA for the CDR3 is TGTGCCAGCAGTTTGCGCCCTAGCTACGAGCAGAACTTC. This encodes CASSLRPSYEQNF.

Ten or more counts support this clonotype. The chain employs TRBV10-3 and TRBJ2-3, with no clear D. Deletions cut 8 bases from V and 3 bases from J, with 15 bases between. Germline V gives CDR1 ENHRY, CDR2 SYGVKD. This CDR3 region has 14 residues. CDR3 bases: TGTGCCATCGGCAGGCAGGATGGGACAGATACGCAGTATTTT. Protein: CAIGRQDGTDTQYF.

This clonotype came up a few times. V gene TRBV4-3 combines with J gene TRBJ2-7; D not resolved. CDR3 length equals 15 residues. CDR1 is LGHNA and CDR2 is YSLEER in the germline V gene. V was clipped by 0 bases and J by 0 bases, with 9 bases between them. The CDR3 DNA is TGCGCCAGCAGCCAAGATAGTGAAGTCTCCTACGAGCAGTACTTC. Translating it yields CASSQDSEVSYEQYF.

This CDR3 is CSVATSREQYF. DNA of the CDR3: TGCAGTGTCGCCACTAGTAGAGAGCAGTACTTC. The chain has TRBV20-1 and TRBJ2-7; tentative D call: TRBD2 (5 bases). The V end lost 7 bases, the J end lost 7 bases, and 14 bases lay between the germline ends. The CDR3 has 11 residues. Looked up from germline, CDR1 is DFQATT and CDR2 is SNEGSKA (reference sequence).

Notes on this clonotype: At one end the junction does not follow the germline gene, possibly because of a read error. The rearrangement joins TRBV7-2 to TRBJ2-1; 8 nucleotides align to TRBD2. The germline CDR1 and CDR2 sequences are SGHTA and FQGNSA. This CDR3 spans 17 amino acids. CDR3 amino acids: CASSLDVAGIAYNEQIF. CDR3 sequence (DNA): TGTGCCAGCAGCTTAGATGTAGCGGGAATTGCCTACAATGAGCAGATCTTC.